This TCR beta chain was identified during a study of blood T cell repertoires in COVID-19. The CDR3 spans 14 residues. Germline loops: CDR1 KGHSH, CDR2 LQKENI. V gave up 0 bases and J gave up 5 bases, with 8 bases separating them. TCRdb's copy holds only in-frame clones and misses some; the assay was immunoSEQ multiplex PCR. The sample yields roughly 87,000 clones, about 82% seen once. The TCR sequence derives from a human donor in a cohort sampled during active COVID-19. The genes are TRBV18 and TRBJ2-1, with a possible D match to TRBD2 (5 bases). The sequenced material came from peripheral blood. CDR3 coding DNA: TGTGCCAGCTCACCACCGGAGAGGGACAATGAGCAGTTCTTC. It is translated as CASSPPERDNEQFF.